This TCR beta chain originates from a study of T cell responses to AZD1222 COVID-19 vaccine. Notes on the study in general: Spike-specific TCR depth and breadth grew after two AZD1222 doses. The donor cohort was predominantly white British with a female majority, and clonal diversity may have been underestimated.

Of note for this clone: As yet, its antigen is unknown.

Only in-frame clones appear in the TCRdb table, and some are missing; sequencing was by immunoSEQ multiplex PCR. Seen here are some 150,000 clones, around 90% observed once, and the top ten hold 2.5% to 3.5%. This CDR3 has 15 amino acids. Germline V gives CDR1 MNHEY, CDR2 SVGAGI. The V segment lost 7 bases and the J segment 2 bases; nucleotides outside the gene matches: 10. The sequencing used peripheral blood, collected 28 days after the second AZD1222 dose. The genes are TRBV6-5 and TRBJ2-7, with 8 positions matching TRBD2. The TCR originated in an adult who received the AZD1222 COVID-19 vaccine. CDR3 sequence reads: CASTSVGSGTYEQYF. CDR3 coding DNA: TGTGCCAGCACCTCCGTCGGTAGCGGGACCTACGAGCAGTACTTC.